One sample yielded the 6 T cell receptor beta chains listed below, sequenced in a study of blood T cell repertoires in COVID-19. Some clones are missing from TCRdb's copy, which holds only in-frame ones; the method was immunoSEQ multiplex PCR. The sample shows about 35,000 clones, about four fifths of them seen only once. Sequenced input: peripheral blood. The receptor source for this set is a man aged 45-65 years with acute or convalescent COVID-19.

The chain carries TRBV7-8 and TRBJ2-5, with D tentatively TRBD1 (6 bases). The V and J ends lost 5 bases and 2 bases respectively, with 12 bases between them. There are 14 residues in the CDR3. Germline V gene sequence: CDR1 SGHVS, CDR2 FQNEAQ. The CDR3 sequence: CASSGNRVQETQYF. The DNA for the CDR3 is TGTGCCAGCAGCGGAAACAGGGTTCAAGAGACCCAGTACTTC.

This clone was detected once. V is TRBV28 and J is TRBJ2-1; 10 positions agree with TRBD2. The V gene end was trimmed by 8 bases and the J gene end by 7 bases; junction bases not matched to a gene: 11. This CDR3 comprises 15 residues. Germline CDR1 MDHEN, CDR2 SYDVKM. As DNA, the CDR3 is TGTGCCAGCCTGCGACTAGCGGGTCGGACGAATGAGCAGTTCTTC. Translation: CASLRLAGRTNEQFF.

A single count supports this clone. The chain couples TRBV19 to TRBJ1-4; 9 bases line up with TRBD1. Germline trimming cut 2 bases from V and 8 bases from J; bases unmatched to any gene: 6. The CDR3 extends over 15 amino acids. Germline-derived CDR1 and CDR2 are LNHDA and SQIVND (reference sequence). As DNA, the CDR3 is TGTGCCAGTAGTATATGGGGGACAGGGAACGAAAAACTGTTTTTT. Its translation: CASSIWGTGNEKLFF.

The rearrangement uses TRBV9 and TRBJ1-2; D gene ambiguous. The CDR3 has 14 amino acids. V dropped 0 bases and J dropped 6 bases, with 12 bases sitting between them. CDR1 and CDR2 (germline): SGDLS, YYNGEE. CDR3 region: CASSVDSREHGYTF. The CDR3 coding sequence is TGTGCCAGCAGCGTAGATTCGCGGGAACATGGCTACACCTTC. Full variable domain (rest looked up from reference TRBV9 and TRBJ1-2): DSGVTQTPKHLITATGQRVTLRCSPRSGDLSVYWYQQSLDQGLQFLIQYYNGEERAKGNILERFSAQQFPDLHSELNLSSLELGDSALYFCASSVDSREHGYTFGSGTRLTVV.

This chain connects TRBV30 to TRBJ2-7; TRBD1 matches at 8 bases. Germline lookup yields CDR1 GTSNPN and CDR2 SVGIG (reference sequence). V shed 3 bases, J shed 2 bases, and the junction held 6 bases outside the gene matches. This CDR3 region has 14 residues. CDR3 nucleotide sequence: TGTGCCTGGAGGGTCGGACAGGGCGCCTACGAGCAGTACTTC. Translating it yields CAWRVGQGAYEQYF.

The gene calls are TRBV6-1 and TRBJ1-1, with D possibly matching TRBD1 (6 bases). The CDR3 loop spans 15 amino acids. The V end was cut by 2 bases, the J end by 0 bases, with 10 bases between. The germline gives CDR1 MNHNS, CDR2 SASEGT. The CDR3 spells CASSEWGGLNTEAFF. In nucleotides, the CDR3 is TGTGCCAGCAGTGAATGGGGGGGCCTGAACACTGAAGCTTTCTTT.